This T cell receptor (beta chain) was captured by sequencing in a study of Ad26.COV2.S vaccination and SARS-CoV-2 variants. This CDR3 is 12 amino acids long. The germline V gene has CDR1 GTSNPN and CDR2 SVGIG (reference sequence). V lost 4 bases to trimming and J lost 0 bases, with 6 bases between them. Sequenced by immunoSEQ multiplex PCR; TCRdb stores in-frame clones only, minus some. The data contain fewer than 900,000 clones, around 90% of them seen just once; the ten biggest clones take up about 1.5%. To note about this clone: The antigen is undetermined.

Regarding treatment: over 15 received Ad26.COV2.S at low or high dose, single or two shots; a few received placebo; per-sample allocation not given. Vaccine and placebo recipients were sampled on day 63 after the first injection. General study findings and limits: Vaccine recipients surpassed placebo recipients in spike-specific TCR breadth.

The chain recombines TRBV30 with TRBJ1-1; unclear D gene. This TCR came from a person between 18 and 65 years old who received the Ad26.COV2.S COVID-19 vaccine or a placebo. The source was peripheral blood, collected in a trial of Ad26.COV2.S vaccine versus placebo. The CDR3 DNA reads TGTGCCTGGAATAGGGTGAACACTGAAGCTTTCTTT. This translates into CAWNRVNTEAFF. Complete variable domain (other parts from reference TRBV30 and TRBJ1-1): SQTIHQWPATLVQPVGSPLSLECTVEGTSNPNLYWYRQAAGRGLQLLFYSVGIGQISSEVPQNLSASRPQDRQFILSSKKLLLSDSGFYLCAWNRVNTEAFFGQGTRLTVV.